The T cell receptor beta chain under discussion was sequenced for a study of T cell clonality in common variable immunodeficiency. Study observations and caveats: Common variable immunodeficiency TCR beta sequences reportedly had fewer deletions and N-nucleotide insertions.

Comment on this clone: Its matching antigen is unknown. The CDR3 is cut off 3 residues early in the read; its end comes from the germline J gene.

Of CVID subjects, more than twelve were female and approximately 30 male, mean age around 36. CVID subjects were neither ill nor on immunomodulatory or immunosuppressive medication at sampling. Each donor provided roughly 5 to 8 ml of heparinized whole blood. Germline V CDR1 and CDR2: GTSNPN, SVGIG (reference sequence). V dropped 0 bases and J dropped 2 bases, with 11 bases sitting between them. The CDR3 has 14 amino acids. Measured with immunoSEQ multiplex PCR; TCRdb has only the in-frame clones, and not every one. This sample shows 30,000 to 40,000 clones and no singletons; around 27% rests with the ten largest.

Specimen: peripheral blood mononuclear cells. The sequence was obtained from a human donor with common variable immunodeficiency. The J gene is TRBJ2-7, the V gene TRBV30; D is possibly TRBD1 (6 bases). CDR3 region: CAWSVQGGPYEQYF. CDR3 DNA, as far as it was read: TGTGCCTGGAGTGTACAAGGGGGTCCCTACGAG.